This T cell receptor beta chain derives from a study of OX40 agonist ivuxolimab in advanced cancers. Overall study: While on treatment, patients had intravenous ivuxolimab at 0.01 to 10 mg/kg every 2 weeks.

Assay used: immunoSEQ multiplex PCR; TCRdb lists only in-frame clones, some missing. The sample carries 55,000 to 80,000 clones, about nine tenths recorded once. V was cut by 4 bases and J by 8 bases, with 15 bases left in between. The CDR3 is 14 residues long. Germline loops: CDR1 SGHNT, CDR2 YYREEE (reference sequence). The sequence came from an adult with an advanced solid tumor such as melanoma, head and neck, liver or kidney cancer. Source: CD4+ or CD8+ T cells sorted from blood, taken in a trial of the OX40 agonist ivuxolimab. The chain recombines TRBV5-4 with TRBJ1-4, with a possible D match to TRBD1 (5 bases). CDR3 loop: CASSLTGTEEKLFF. The CDR3 bases are TGTGCCAGCAGCCTGACCGGGACTGAGGAAAAACTGTTTTTT.